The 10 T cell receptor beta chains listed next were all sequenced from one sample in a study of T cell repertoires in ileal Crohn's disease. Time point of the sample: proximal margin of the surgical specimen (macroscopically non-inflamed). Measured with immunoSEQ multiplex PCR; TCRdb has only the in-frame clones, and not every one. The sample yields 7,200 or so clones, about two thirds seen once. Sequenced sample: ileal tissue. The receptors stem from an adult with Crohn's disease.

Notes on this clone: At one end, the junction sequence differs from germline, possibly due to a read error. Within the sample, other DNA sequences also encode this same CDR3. CDR3 region: CASSNTGKINQPQHF. The DNA of the CDR3 is TGTGCCAGCAGTAACACAGGGAAGATCAATCAGCCTCAGCATTTT. V and J are TRBV28 and TRBJ1-5; maybe TRBD1 (6 bases). The CDR3 totals 15 residues. The germline V gene has CDR1 MDHEN and CDR2 SYDVKM.

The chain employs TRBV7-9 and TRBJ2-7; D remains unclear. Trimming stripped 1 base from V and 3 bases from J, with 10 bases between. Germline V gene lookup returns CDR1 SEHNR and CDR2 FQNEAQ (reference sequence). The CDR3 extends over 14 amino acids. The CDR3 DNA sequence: TGTGCCAGCAGCTTAGTTCCGGGTAACTACGAGCAGTACTTC. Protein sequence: CASSLVPGNYEQYF.

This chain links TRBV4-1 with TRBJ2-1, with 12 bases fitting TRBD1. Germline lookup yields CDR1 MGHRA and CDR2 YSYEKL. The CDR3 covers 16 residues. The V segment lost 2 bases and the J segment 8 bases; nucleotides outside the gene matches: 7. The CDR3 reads CASSQSRGQGAYEQFF. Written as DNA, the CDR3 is TGCGCCAGCAGCCAAAGTAGGGGACAGGGGGCGTATGAGCAGTTCTTC.

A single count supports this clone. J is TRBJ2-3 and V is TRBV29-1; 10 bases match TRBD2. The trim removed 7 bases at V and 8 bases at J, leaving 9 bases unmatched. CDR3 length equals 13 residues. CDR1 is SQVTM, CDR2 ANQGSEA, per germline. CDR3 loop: CSGSGGASGTQYF. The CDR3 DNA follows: TGCAGCGGCAGCGGGGGGGCCTCCGGTACGCAGTATTTT.

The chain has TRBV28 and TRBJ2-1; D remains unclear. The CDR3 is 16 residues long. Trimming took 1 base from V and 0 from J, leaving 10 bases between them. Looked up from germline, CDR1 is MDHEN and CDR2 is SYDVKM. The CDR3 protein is CASSLSGRSSYNEQFF. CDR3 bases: TGTGCCAGCAGTTTATCGGGCCGTAGCTCCTACAATGAGCAGTTCTTC.

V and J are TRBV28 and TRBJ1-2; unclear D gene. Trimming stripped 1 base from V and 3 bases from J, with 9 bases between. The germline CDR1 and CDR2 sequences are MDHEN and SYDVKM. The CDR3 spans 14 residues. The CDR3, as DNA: TGTGCCAGCAGTTTATATGGGTCGGACTATGGCTACACCTTC. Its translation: CASSLYGSDYGYTF.

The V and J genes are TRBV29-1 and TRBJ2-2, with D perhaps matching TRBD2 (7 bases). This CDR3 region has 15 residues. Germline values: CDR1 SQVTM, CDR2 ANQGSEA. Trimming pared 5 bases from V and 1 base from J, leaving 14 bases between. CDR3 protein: CSVRGATGNTGELFF. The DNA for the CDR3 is TGCAGCGTTCGGGGGGCGACAGGGAACACCGGGGAGCTGTTTTTT.

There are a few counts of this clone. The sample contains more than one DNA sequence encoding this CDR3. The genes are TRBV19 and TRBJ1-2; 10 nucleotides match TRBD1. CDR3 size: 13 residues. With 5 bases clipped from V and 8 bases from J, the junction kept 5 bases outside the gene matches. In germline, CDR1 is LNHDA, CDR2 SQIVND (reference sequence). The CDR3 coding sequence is TGTGCCAGTAGTCCCCGGGACAGGGGCGGCTACACCTTC. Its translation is CASSPRDRGGYTF.

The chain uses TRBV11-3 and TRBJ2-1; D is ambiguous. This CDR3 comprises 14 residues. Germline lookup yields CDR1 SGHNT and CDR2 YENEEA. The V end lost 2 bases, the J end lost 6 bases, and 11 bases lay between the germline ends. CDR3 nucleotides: TGTGCCAGCAGCTTAAAGTGGGGTGGCAATGAGCAGTTCTTC. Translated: CASSLKWGGNEQFF. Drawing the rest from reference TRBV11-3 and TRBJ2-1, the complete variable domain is EAGVVQSPRYKIIEKKQPVAFWCNPISGHNTLYWYLQNLGQGPELLIRYENEEAVDDSQLPKDRFSAERLKGVDSTLKIQPAELGDSAVYLCASSLKWGGNEQFFGPGTRLTVL.

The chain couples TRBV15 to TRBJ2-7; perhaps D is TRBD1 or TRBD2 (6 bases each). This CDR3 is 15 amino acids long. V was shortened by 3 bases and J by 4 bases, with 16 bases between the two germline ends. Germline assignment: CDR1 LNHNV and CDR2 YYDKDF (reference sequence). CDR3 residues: CATSSRVGGSYEQYF. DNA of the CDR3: TGTGCCACCAGCAGTAGGGTGGGGGGCTCTTACGAGCAGTACTTC. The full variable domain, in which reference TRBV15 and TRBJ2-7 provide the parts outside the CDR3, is DAMVIQNPRYQVTQFGKPVTLSCSQTLNHNVMYWYQQKSSQAPKLLFHYYDKDFNNEADTPDNFQSRRPNTSFCFLDIRSPGLGDTAMYLCATSSRVGGSYEQYFGPGTRLTVT.